This TCR beta chain was captured in a study of Graves' ophthalmopathy and Graves' hyperthyroidism. General study findings and limits: Ophthalmopathy progression prediction by the model yielded a sensitivity of 60% to 71% and a specificity of around 72%. Using a 13-signature model, the authors split ophthalmopathy from stable hyperthyroidism, with roughly 90% sensitivity and 81.08% specificity.

Orbital computed tomography, thyroid ultrasound, TRAb, serum thyroxine and clinical symptoms formed the basis of diagnosis. An approximately 10 ml volume of fresh peripheral blood provided the PBMCs. Comments on this clonotype: The antigen is unknown.

RNA transcripts yielded amplified TCR beta CDR3 regions. Amplification began with first-round RT-PCR using HTBI primers, then second-round multiplex PCR was performed. TCRdb re-derived calls from the multiplex PCR reads in MiXCR, one entry per CDR3 protein. The profile shows about 170,000 distinct CDR3 sequences, under 40% of them singletons. Germline values: CDR1 ENHRY, CDR2 SYGVKD. V was trimmed by 3 bases and J by 2 bases, leaving 14 bases between them. This CDR3 contains 15 residues. Material for sequencing was peripheral blood. V and J are TRBV10-3 and TRBJ2-7; D unclear. The origin of this receptor is a woman aged 40 to 50 with Graves' ophthalmopathy. CDR3 nucleotide sequence: TGTGCCATCAGTGAACATAGTGCGGAGACCTACGAGCAGTACTTC. It is translated as CAISEHSAETYEQYF.